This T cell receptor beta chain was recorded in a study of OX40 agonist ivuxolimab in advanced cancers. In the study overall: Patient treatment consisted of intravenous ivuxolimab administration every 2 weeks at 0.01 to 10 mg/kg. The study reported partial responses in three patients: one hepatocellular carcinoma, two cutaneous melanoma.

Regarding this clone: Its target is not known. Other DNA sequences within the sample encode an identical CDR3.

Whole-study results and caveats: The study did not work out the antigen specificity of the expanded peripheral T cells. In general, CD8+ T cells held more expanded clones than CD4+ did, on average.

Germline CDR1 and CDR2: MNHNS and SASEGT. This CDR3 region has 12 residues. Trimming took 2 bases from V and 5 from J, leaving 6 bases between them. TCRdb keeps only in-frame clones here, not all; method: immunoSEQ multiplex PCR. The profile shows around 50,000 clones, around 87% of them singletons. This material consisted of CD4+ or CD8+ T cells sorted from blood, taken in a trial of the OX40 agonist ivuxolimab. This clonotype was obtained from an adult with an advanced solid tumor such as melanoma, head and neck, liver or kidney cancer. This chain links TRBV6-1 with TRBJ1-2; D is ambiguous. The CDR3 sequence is CASSELGYGYTF. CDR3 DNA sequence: TGTGCCAGCAGTGAACTGGGTTATGGCTACACCTTC.